This TCR beta chain derives from a study of cytomegalovirus exposure and HLA in healthy donors (dated by TCRdb to the late 2010s). Broadly, across the study: According to an earlier analysis of 550 to 700 of the donors, 150 million to 200 million T cells yielded over 90 million unique TCR beta sequences and 276 Gb of sequence data. Typing coverage varied by locus: roughly 620-630 donors for A, B, C, DRB1 and DQB1; 522 for DQA1; 600 to 610 for DPA1; 400 to 480 for DPB1. Rather than using new phenotypic data, the later analysis identified candidate immune exposures from TCR beta sequences and from how often those sequences occurred across donors. HLA typing included class I and class II loci at four-digit resolution. On average, around 240,000 unique TCR beta nucleotide sequences were sequenced per donor among 398 genotyped donors of the cohort, with roughly 20% of those sequences being non-productive. An early release covering about 600 HLA-typed donors comprised approximately 290 gigabases of sequencing data and around 85 million unique TCR sequences. A later analysis re-examined previously published TCR beta repertoires from over 500 donors and added high-resolution HLA genotyping to investigate patterns of TCR occurrence. Donor age, sex, ethnicity and CMV serostatus were compiled alongside the repertoire data. High-throughput TCR immunosequencing, statistical association of individual TCRs with disease status, and machine learning were combined to predict cytomegalovirus infection status. Because of strong linkage in the cohort, roughly five DR-DQ haplotypes were treated as single units for association and clustering. The genetic ancestry cluster associated with self-reported Caucasian donors included 80% to 90% of the roughly 360 genotyped donors. The study used immunosequencing to profile the T cell repertoires of approximately 690 subjects and linked those repertoires to cytomegalovirus serostatus. The aim of the study was to test whether cataloging public T cell receptors could identify signatures of past pathogen exposure. In a later genetic analysis, genome-wide SNP genotypes for about 65% of the roughly 700 donors were used, and that subset was treated as a discovery cohort. An earlier analysis of approximately 500 of the donors applied high-throughput TCR beta sequencing to assess whether each TCR beta V gene segment acted as functional or pseudogenic. Every repertoire in the discovery cohort had been generated on one and the same sequencing platform. Besides the first cohort of some 670 subjects, a separate validation cohort made up of some 110 different subjects was used.

The library was made by the immunoSEQ multiplex PCR assay. A mixture of 60 forward primers for TCR Vbeta segments and 13 reverse primers for TCR Jbeta segments was used in the multiplex PCR. The CDR3 region of rearranged TCR beta genes was amplified from genomic DNA by a multiplex PCR assay. The Illumina HiSeq System was used to sequence the amplified TCR beta libraries as 87-base-pair reads. As for how the authors treated the data: In a later analysis, some 80 million unique TCR beta chains were counted across the roughly 610 repertoires, and some 10 million of these chains were shared by at least two donors. Raw reads were error-corrected and collapsed into unique sequences with a nearest-neighbor algorithm that merged closely related sequences to remove PCR and sequencing errors. To assign V, D and J gene segments, CDR3 sequences were aligned to IMGT reference sequences. For a sequence to be retained, at least a six-nucleotide match to both a V gene segment and a J gene segment was required. A rearrangement was called productive if the CDR3 had no stop codons and remained in frame with V and J, and every other rearrangement was called non-productive. CDR3 was defined by IMGT convention, running from the second conserved V-encoded cysteine to the conserved J-encoded phenylalanine. Sequences without an unambiguous match to a single V gene segment were excluded from the earlier analysis of 500 to 700 of the donors. In an earlier analysis of around 600 of the donors, V segments were called functional above 56.7% productive rearrangements and were called segregating when the between-donor standard deviation exceeded 5%. A statistical classification framework was developed to diagnose cytomegalovirus status using the catalog of TCR beta chain sequences. In a later analysis, V and J genes were assigned by comparing TCR nucleotide sequences against IMGT/GENE-DB human TR gene sequences. The TCRdist pipeline was used in a later analysis to assign CDR3 sequences and most-parsimonious VDJ recombination scenarios. A later analysis defined each TCR beta chain by its CDR3 amino acid sequence plus V-gene family, and excluded reads lacking a unique V-gene family. A later analysis removed 592 highly shared, low-generation-probability nucleotide sequences to deal with suspected cross-contamination and a sequencing artifact. For each public chain, a later analysis derived a clonal expansion index from normalized ranks of inferred template counts within each repertoire. Generation probabilities in a later analysis came from a VDJ recombination model fitted to out-of-frame rearrangements, and those results were checked against IGoR. Hypergeometric tests were used in a later analysis to score TCR-TCR, TCR-HLA and TCR-CMV co-occurrence, with a repertoire-size bias correction applied to the TCR pairs. False discovery rates were estimated in a later analysis by permuting HLA or CMV assignments 20 times. A later analysis grouped co-occurring TCRs with DBSCAN, adding TCRdist sequence similarity when clustering within HLA-allele-positive subsets. For co-occurrence clustering, repertoires with fewer than 30,000 or more than 120,000 public chains were excluded, along with five repertoires with anomalous nucleotide sharing. Drawn from immuneACCESS, this table holds only the in-frame rearrangements with V and J called that TCRdb kept. Clones are partly lost; checked studies trace under half to an unresolved V gene and leave the rest unexplained. The V and J calls and clone size were taken over from that table, and D and trimming were inferred from the DNA. Across this sample there are under 300,000 clones, with over 70% seen only once. The top ten hold 8% of the sample.

Concerning this clone: Its antigen is still unknown. Nothing much larger sits one base from this clone, and base qualities are not available.

In total, 600 or so healthy bone marrow donors made up the cohort. Cohort members were all nominally healthy when sampled, although unrecorded immune exposures were likely present. The donor was CMV seropositive and belonged to the group of about 290 seropositive cohort members. Each donor provided a peripheral blood sample, and peripheral blood mononuclear cells were used for TCR beta sequencing. Genomic DNA was extracted from the blood cell samples with the Qiagen DNeasy Blood Extraction Kit. Overall study outcomes, separate from this receptor: When HLA alleles, especially DR and DQ, strongly co-occurred, attributing TCR associations to individual alleles was difficult. The earlier analysis of 450 to 700 of the donors excluded around 17 rarely observed V segments, including chromosome 9 orphons, because counts were too low. A further reported finding was that TCR beta sequences accurately predicted the HLA-A and HLA-B alleles for most subjects in the first cohort. Linkage disequilibrium might explain the correlated functional status among segregating V segments, but an unknown experimental factor could not be ruled out. Roughly uniform sequencing depth across donors was assumed in presence/absence analyses, although this assumption may not hold. Specific HLA alleles were associated with 15,000 to 20,000 TCR beta sequences at a false discovery rate of 0.05 in a later analysis. In this cohort, only TCR beta chains were sequenced, and detectable features were limited by the absence of alpha or paired-chain data. A later genetic analysis reported fewer N-insertions in productive TCRs among donors in an Asian-associated ancestry cluster than the roughly 700-donor mean. A later analysis found that HLA-associated TCR beta chains were more clonally expanded and had lower generation probabilities than equally common non-associated chains. Some IMGT-functional V segments, including TRBV6-2 and TRBV6-3, could not be told apart with the 87-base-pair reads, so those segments were excluded. HLA typing was unavailable for some donors at each locus, so association tests used only the typed subset. In the study, about 150 TCR beta chains were listed as associated with cytomegalovirus. According to the authors, the approach could potentially be generalized to other disease states and immunological phenotypes. A later analysis found that TCR association rates varied across HLA loci, with DRB1 alleles showing the most associated TCRs and HLA-C alleles the fewest. In an earlier analysis of 587 of the donors, most TCR beta V segments appeared in productive rearrangements about 90% or about 30% of the time, broadly matching IMGT annotations. In a later analysis, most CMV-associated TCR beta chains were found to appear HLA-restricted, with HLA associations seemingly driven largely by CMV exposure. In both the original and validation cohorts, the classifier was reported to diagnose cytomegalovirus status with high specificity and sensitivity. In a later genetic analysis, a missense DCLRE1C variant was associated with V-gene and J-gene trimming of TCR beta chains, and the association was replicated in an independent cohort. Three of the identified cytomegalovirus-associated TCR beta chains were confirmed in vitro to be specific for cytomegalovirus antigens. Most TCR sequences were observed very rarely across donors, whereas some public TCRs were present in many individuals. In a later analysis, several top co-occurrence clusters were reported to appear linked to parvovirus B19, influenza, CMV and Epstein-Barr virus. A cluster of highly shared sequence variants was judged likely to represent a technical artifact of the sequencing pipeline. CMV serostatus was the only immune exposure information available for the cohort.

The CDR3, cysteine through phenylalanine, is 15 amino acids long. The read is trimmed to its CDR3 DNA, 45 bases read in frame from base 1. Per the germline V gene, SGDLS is the CDR1 and YYNGEE is the CDR2. V and J are truncated by 0 bases and 4 bases respectively, leaving an intervening sequence of 13 bases. Material: PBMCs. The chain is encoded by TRBV9 joined to TRBJ1-2; TRBD1 could be the D gene, as 6 bases match. This clonotype was sampled from a woman aged 55-69 years in good health and CMV-seropositive. The sequenced DNA is TGTGCCAGCAGCGTAGGGACAGTCTTGAGCTATGGCTACACCTTC. The encoded protein is CASSVGTVLSYGYTF. This CDR3, with the reference TRBV9 and TRBJ1-2 proteins standing in past its ends, gives the full variable domain DSGVTQTPKHLITATGQRVTLRCSPRSGDLSVYWYQQSLDQGLQFLIQYYNGEERAKGNILERFSAQQFPDLHSELNLSSLELGDSALYFCASSVGTVLSYGYTFGSGTRLTVV.